This TCR beta chain was observed in a study of OX40 agonist ivuxolimab in advanced cancers. For this clone: Germline and junction disagree at one end, which may indicate a read error.

Measured with immunoSEQ multiplex PCR; TCRdb has only the in-frame clones, and not every one. The sample holds about 34,000 clones, around 83% seen once. Germline-derived CDR1 and CDR2 are MDHEN and SYDVKM. The length of the CDR3 is 13 residues. This sequence joins TRBV28 and TRBJ2-3, with 7 bases matching TRBD2. Sequenced material: CD4+ or CD8+ T cells sorted from blood, taken in a trial of the OX40 agonist ivuxolimab. The clonotype comes from an adult with an advanced solid tumor such as melanoma, head and neck, liver or kidney cancer. DNA of the CDR3: TGTGCCAGCACTTTAAGCGGGACCGATACGCAGTATTTT. Translating gives CASTLSGTDTQYF.